The clone carrying this T cell receptor (beta chain) was counted a few times. Its antigen is not known. Other DNA sequences from this sample encode an identical CDR3 as well. On average, the one heparinised blood draw given by each donor was 90 to 150 mL. This record comes from a study of beta chain features in type 1 diabetes. Across the study: Patients looked much like healthy donors when it came to age, gender and cell yields. Study observations and caveats: A closer apparent resemblance between naive, central memory and Treg TCRB repertoires was seen in patients than in healthy donors. The question of HLA type influencing TCRB rearrangement was one that remained unresolved here.

The authors reverse transcribed all of the isolated RNA, so sequencing captured expressed TCRB transcripts. The data were produced by immunoSEQ multiplex PCR, yet TCRdb's version contains in-frame clones alone and is incomplete. Among 300,000 to 400,000 clones listed, approximately 11% were seen once. Germline values: CDR1 MDHEN, CDR2 SYDVKM. This CDR3 comprises 14 residues. Trimming cost V 2 bases and J 5 bases; bases outside gene matches: 2. The clonotype comes from a woman aged 30 to 39 in good health. The rearrangement uses TRBV28 and TRBJ1-2, with TRBD1 matching over 10 bases. The material sequenced was naive CD4+ T cells from blood. The CDR3 sequence: CASSLRDRGYGYTF. CDR3 bases: TGTGCCAGCAGTTTAAGGGACAGGGGTTATGGCTACACCTTC.